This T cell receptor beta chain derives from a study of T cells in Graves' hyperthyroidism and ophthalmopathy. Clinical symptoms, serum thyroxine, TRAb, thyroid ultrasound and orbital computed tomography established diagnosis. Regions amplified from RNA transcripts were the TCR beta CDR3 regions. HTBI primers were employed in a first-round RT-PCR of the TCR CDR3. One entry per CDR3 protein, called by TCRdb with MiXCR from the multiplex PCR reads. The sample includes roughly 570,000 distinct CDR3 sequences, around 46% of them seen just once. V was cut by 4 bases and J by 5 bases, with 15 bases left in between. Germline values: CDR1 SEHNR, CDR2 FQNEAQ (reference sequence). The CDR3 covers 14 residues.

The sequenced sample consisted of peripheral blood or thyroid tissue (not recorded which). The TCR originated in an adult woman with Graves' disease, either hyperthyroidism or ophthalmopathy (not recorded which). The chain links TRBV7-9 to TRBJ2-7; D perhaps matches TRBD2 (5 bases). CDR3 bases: TGTGCCAGCAGCTCCCAAGGGAGTATGCACGAGCAGTACTTC. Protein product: CASSSQGSMHEQYF. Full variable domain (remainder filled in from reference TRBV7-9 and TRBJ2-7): DTGVSQNPRHKITKRGQNVTFRCDPISEHNRLYWYRQTLGQGPEFLTYFQNEAQLEKSRLLSDRFSAERPKGSFSTLEIQRTEQGDSAMYLCASSSQGSMHEQYFGPGTRLTVT.